This T cell receptor (beta chain) was sequenced during a study of OX40 agonist ivuxolimab in advanced cancers. Study-wide results and caveats: Patients with a partial response at 0.1-3.0 mg/kg had among the lowest clonal expansion. Dosing at 0.1 to 3.0 mg/kg was accompanied by clonal expansion of CD4+ and CD8+ blood T cells by week 6.

Some clones are missing from TCRdb's copy, which holds only in-frame ones; the method was immunoSEQ multiplex PCR. The table includes some 64,000 clones, around four fifths detected once. CDR3 length: 14 residues. Germline V lookup: CDR1 SNHLY, CDR2 FYNNEI. Trimming removed 6 bases from V and 0 bases from J, with 11 bases in between. Regarding this clone: As yet, its antigen is unknown.

The source is an adult with an advanced solid tumor such as melanoma, head and neck, liver or kidney cancer. The J gene is TRBJ1-1, the V gene TRBV2; D perhaps matches TRBD1 (5 bases). The sample was CD4+ or CD8+ T cells sorted from blood, taken in a trial of the OX40 agonist ivuxolimab. The CDR3 region is CASRAGMVNTEAFF. The DNA for the CDR3 is TGTGCCAGCAGGGCAGGGATGGTGAACACTGAAGCTTTCTTT.